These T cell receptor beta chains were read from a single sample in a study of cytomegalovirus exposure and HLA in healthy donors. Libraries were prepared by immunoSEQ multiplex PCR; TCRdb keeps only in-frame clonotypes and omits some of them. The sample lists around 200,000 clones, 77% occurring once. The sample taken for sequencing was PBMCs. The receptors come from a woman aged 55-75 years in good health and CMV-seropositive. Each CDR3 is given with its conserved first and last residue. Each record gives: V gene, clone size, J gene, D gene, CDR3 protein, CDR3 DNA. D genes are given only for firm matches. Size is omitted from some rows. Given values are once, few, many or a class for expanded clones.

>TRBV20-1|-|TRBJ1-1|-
CSARGLDEAFF
TGCAGTGCTAGAGGATTAGATGAAGCTTTCTTT
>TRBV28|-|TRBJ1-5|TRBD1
CASSSPSTGEDQPQHF
TGTGCCAGCAGTTCACCCTCGACAGGGGAAGATCAGCCCCAGCATTTT
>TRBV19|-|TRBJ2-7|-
CASSIKPYYEQYF
TGTGCCAGTAGTATAAAGCCTTACTACGAGCAGTACTTC
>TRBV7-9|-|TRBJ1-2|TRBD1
CASSLGTGTGGYGYTF
TGTGCCAGCAGCTTAGGGACCGGGACAGGCGGCTATGGCTACACCTTC
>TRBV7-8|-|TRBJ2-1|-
CASSFLSYNEQFF
TGTGCCAGCAGCTTTCTCTCCTACAATGAGCAGTTCTTC
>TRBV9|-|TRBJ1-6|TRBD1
CASSVVDRNSPLHF
TGTGCCAGCAGCGTAGTGGACAGGAATTCACCCCTCCACTTT
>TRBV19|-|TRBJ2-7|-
CATSVASEQYF
TGTGCCACCTCGGTCGCGTCCGAGCAGTACTTC
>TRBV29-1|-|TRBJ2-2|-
CSVLDSNTGELFF
TGCAGCGTTTTGGACAGTAACACCGGGGAGCTGTTTTTT
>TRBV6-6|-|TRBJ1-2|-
CASSPEVRKNNYGYTF
TGTGCCAGCAGCCCGGAGGTTAGGAAAAATAACTATGGCTACACCTTC
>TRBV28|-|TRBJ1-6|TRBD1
CASSPSLPGTGSTYNSPLHF
TGTGCCAGCAGTCCTTCTTTGCCCGGGACAGGGAGTACCTATAATTCACCCCTCCACTTT
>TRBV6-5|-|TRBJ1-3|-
CASRRRLQGGNTIYF
TGTGCCAGCAGACGGCGACTCCAAGGTGGAAACACCATATATTTT
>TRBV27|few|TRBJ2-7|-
CASSLIGGSRTYEQYF
TGTGCCAGCAGTTTAATCGGGGGAAGTAGAACCTACGAGCAGTACTTC
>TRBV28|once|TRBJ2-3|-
CASSLLLISTDTQYF
TGTGCCAGCAGTTTATTACTGATTAGCACAGATACGCAGTATTTT
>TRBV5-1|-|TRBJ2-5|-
CASKGEAILIQETQYF
TGCGCCAGCAAGGGAGAGGCAATTCTTATACAAGAGACCCAGTACTTC
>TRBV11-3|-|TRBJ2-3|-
CASSLGGSTDTQYF
TGTGCCAGCAGCTTGGGAGGCTCCACAGATACGCAGTATTTT
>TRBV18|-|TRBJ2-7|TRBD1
CASSPQGQGFFEQYF
TGTGCCAGCTCGCCCCAGGGACAGGGCTTTTTCGAGCAGTACTTC